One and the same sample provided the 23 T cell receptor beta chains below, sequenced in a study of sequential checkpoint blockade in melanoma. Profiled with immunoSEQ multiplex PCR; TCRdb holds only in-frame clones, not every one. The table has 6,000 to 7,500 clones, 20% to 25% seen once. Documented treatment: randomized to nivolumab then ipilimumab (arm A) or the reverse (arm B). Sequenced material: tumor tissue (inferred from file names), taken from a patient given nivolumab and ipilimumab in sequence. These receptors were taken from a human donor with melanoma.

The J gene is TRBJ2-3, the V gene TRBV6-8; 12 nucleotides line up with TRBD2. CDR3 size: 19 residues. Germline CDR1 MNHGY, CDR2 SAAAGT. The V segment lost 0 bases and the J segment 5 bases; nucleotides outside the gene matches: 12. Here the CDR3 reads CASSYSIMGLAGSLDTQYF. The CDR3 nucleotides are TGTGCCAGCAGTTACTCGATCATGGGACTAGCGGGTTCTTTAGATACGCAGTATTTT.

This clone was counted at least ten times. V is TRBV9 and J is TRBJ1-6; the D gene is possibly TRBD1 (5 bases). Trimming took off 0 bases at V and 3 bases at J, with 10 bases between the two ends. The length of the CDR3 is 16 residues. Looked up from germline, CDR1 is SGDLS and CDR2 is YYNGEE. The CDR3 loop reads CASSVAGGFYNSPLHF. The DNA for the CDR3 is TGTGCCAGCAGCGTAGCCGGGGGTTTCTATAATTCACCCCTCCACTTT.

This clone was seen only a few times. Here the CDR3 reads CASSQGYRAEAFF. The CDR3 region has the DNA TGTGCCAGCTCACAGGGGTATAGGGCTGAAGCTTTCTTT. The chain carries TRBV18 and TRBJ1-1, with TRBD1 as a possible D gene (5 bases). The CDR3 runs to 13 residues. Per the germline V gene, CDR1 is KGHSH and CDR2 is LQKENI. V lost 4 bases and J lost 6, with 12 bases in between.

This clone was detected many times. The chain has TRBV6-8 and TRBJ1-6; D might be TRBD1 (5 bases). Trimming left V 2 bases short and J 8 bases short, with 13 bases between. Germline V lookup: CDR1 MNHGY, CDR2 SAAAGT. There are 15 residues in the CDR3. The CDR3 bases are TGTGCCAGCAGTTACATGCAGGGCCACTATTCACCCCTCCACTTT. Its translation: CASSYMQGHYSPLHF.

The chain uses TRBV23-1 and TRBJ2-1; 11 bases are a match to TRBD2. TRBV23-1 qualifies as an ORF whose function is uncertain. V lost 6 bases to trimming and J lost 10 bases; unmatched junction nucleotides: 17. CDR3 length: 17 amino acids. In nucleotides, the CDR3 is TGCGCCAGCAGCCAAGATCTGCCCGGACTAGCGGGTGAGGAGCAGTTCTTC. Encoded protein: CASSQDLPGLAGEEQFF.

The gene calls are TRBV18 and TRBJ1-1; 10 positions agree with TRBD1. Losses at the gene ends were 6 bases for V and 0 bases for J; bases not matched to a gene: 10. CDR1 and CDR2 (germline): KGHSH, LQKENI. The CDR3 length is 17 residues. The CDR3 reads CASSQVPGQGLNTEAFF. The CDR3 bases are TGTGCCAGCTCCCAAGTCCCGGGACAGGGGTTGAACACTGAAGCTTTCTTT.

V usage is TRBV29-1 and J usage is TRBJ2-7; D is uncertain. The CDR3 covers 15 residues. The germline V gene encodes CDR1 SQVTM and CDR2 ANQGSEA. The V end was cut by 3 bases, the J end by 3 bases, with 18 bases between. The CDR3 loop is CSVEPTGRAGYEQYF. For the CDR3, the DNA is TGCAGCGTTGAGCCCACTGGGCGAGCTGGCTACGAGCAGTACTTC.

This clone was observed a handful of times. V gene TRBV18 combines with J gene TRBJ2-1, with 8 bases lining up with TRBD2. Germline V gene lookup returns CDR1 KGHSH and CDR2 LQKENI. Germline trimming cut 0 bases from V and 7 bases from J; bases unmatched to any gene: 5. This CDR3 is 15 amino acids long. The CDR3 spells CASSPPSGGFNEQFF. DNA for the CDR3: TGTGCCAGCTCACCACCGAGCGGGGGCTTTAATGAGCAGTTCTTC.

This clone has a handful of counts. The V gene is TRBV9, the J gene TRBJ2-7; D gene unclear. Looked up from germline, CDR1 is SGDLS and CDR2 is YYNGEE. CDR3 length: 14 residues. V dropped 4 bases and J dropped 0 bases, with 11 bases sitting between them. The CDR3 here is CASSLLPSSYEQYF. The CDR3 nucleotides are TGTGCCAGCAGCCTCCTCCCTTCCTCCTACGAGCAGTACTTC.

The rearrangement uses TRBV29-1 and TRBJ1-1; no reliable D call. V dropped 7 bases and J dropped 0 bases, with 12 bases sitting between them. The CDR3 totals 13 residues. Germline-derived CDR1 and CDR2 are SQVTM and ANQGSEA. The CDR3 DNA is TGCAGCGCCCCGAGGGAGTTGAACACTGAAGCTTTCTTT. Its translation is CSAPRELNTEAFF.

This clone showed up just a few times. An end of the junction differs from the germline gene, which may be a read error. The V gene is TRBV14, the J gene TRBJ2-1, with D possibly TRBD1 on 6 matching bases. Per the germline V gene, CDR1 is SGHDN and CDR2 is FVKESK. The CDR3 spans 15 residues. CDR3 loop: CASSPQGSYYDEQFF. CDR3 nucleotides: TGTGCCAGCAGCCCCCAGGGGTCGTACTACGATGAGCAGTTCTTC.

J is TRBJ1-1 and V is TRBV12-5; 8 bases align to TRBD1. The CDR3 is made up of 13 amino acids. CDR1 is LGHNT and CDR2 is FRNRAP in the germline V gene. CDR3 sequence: CASQTGANTEAFF. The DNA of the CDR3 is TGTGCCAGCCAGACAGGGGCGAACACTGAAGCTTTCTTT.

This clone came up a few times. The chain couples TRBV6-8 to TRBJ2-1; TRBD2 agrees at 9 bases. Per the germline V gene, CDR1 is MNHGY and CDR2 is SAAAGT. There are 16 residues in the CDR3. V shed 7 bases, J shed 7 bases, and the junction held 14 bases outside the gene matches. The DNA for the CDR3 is TGTGCCAGCAACCTAGGTGGCGGGGGGGCCGGGAATGAGCAGTTCTTC. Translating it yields CASNLGGGGAGNEQFF.

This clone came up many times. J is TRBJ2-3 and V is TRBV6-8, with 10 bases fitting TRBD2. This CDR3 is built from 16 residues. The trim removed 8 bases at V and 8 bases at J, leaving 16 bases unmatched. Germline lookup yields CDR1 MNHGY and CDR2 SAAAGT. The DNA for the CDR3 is TGTGCCAGCGCTAAAGGTCCAGCGGGAGGGGTGGGTACGCAGTATTTT. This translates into CASAKGPAGGVGTQYF.

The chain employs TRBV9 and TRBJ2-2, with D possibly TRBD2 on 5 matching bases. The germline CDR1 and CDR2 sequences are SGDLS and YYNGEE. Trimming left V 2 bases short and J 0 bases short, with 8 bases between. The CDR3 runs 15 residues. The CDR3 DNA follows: TGTGCCAGCAGCGTCGAGACTACGAACACCGGGGAGCTGTTTTTT. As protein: CASSVETTNTGELFF.

The CDR3 reads CASSSTLTGFTEAFF. The CDR3 coding sequence is TGTGCCAGCAGTTCCACCCTCACAGGGTTCACTGAAGCTTTCTTT. This chain connects TRBV6-8 to TRBJ1-1; a possible D gene is TRBD1 (6 bases). Germline CDR1 MNHGY, CDR2 SAAAGT. The V end lost 4 bases, the J end lost 4 bases, and 16 bases lay between the germline ends. This CDR3 is 15 amino acids long.

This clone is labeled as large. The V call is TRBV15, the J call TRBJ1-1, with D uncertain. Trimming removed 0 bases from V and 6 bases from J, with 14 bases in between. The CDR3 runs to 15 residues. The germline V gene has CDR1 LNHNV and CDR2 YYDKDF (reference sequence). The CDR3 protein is CATSRDRHVGSEAFF. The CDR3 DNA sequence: TGTGCCACCAGCAGAGATCGACACGTGGGGTCTGAAGCTTTCTTT.

The CDR3 DNA sequence: TGCGCCAGCAGCTTGGCGGGTGGCACAGATACGCAGTATTTT. Translating gives CASSLAGGTDTQYF. This chain joins TRBV5-1 and TRBJ2-3; D call uncertain. V lost 0 bases to trimming and J lost 1 base, with 6 bases between them. The CDR3 is 14 residues long. Looked up from germline, CDR1 is SGHRS and CDR2 is YFSETQ.

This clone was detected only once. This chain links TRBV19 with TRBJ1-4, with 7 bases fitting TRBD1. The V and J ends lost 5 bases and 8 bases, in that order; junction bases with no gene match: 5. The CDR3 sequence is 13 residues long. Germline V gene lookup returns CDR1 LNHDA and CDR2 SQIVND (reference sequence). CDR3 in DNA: TGTGCCAGTAGTCACAGGGGAGACGAAAAACTGTTTTTT. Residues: CASSHRGDEKLFF.

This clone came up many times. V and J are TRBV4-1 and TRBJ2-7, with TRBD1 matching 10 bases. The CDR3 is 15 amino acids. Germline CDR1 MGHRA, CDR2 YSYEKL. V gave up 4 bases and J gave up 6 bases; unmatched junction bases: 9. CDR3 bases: TGCGCCAGCAGCCTCACGGGACAGGGGCCTTTCGAGCAGTACTTC. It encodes CASSLTGQGPFEQYF.

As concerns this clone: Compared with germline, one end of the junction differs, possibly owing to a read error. The CDR3 here is CASRIAAPYNEQFF. Written as DNA, the CDR3 is TGTGCCAGTAGGATAGCGGCTCCCTACAATGAGCAGTTCTTC. The rearrangement joins TRBV19 to TRBJ2-1; perhaps TRBD2 as D (6 bases). CDR1 LNHDA and CDR2 SQIVND come from the germline V gene (reference sequence). This CDR3 is built from 14 residues.

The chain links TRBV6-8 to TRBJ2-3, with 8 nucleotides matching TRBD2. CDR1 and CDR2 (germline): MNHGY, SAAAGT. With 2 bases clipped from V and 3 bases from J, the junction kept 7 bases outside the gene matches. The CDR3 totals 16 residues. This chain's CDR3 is CASSYSSAGETDTQYF. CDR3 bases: TGTGCCAGCAGTTACAGCTCAGCGGGAGAAACAGATACGCAGTATTTT.

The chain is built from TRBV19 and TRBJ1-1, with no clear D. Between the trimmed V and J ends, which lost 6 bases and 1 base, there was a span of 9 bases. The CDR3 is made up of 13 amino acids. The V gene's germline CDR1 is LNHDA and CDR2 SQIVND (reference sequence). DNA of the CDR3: TGTGCCAGTAGCCCGCCCGGGAACACTGAAGCTTTCTTT. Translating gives CASSPPGNTEAFF.